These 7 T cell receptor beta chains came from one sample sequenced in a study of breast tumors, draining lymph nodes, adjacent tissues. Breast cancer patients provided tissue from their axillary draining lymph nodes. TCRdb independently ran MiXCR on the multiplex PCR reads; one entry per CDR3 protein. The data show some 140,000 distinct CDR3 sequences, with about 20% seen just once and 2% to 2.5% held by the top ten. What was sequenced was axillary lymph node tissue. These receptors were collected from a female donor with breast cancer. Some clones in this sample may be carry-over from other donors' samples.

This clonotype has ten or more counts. The CDR3 here is CASSGDHTDTQYF. The CDR3 region has the DNA TGTGCCAGCAGTGGAGATCACACAGATACGCAGTATTTT. This chain connects TRBV6-1 to TRBJ2-3; D is uncertain. The V end was cut by 4 bases, the J end by 2 bases, with 7 bases between. This CDR3 contains 13 residues. Germline V CDR1 and CDR2: MNHNS, SASEGT.

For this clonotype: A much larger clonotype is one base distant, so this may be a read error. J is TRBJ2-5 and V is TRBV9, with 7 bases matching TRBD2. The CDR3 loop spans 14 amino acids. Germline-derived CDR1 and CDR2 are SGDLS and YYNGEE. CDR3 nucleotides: TGTACCAGCAGCTCAGCTTCGGGGGGAAAGACCCAGTACTTC. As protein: CTSSSASGGKTQYF. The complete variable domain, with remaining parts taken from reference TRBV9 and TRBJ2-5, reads DSGVTQTPKHLITATGQRVTLRCSPRSGDLSVYWYQQSLDQGLQFLIQYYNGEERAKGNILERFSAQQFPDLHSELNLSSLELGDSALYFCTSSSASGGKTQYFGPGTRLLVL.

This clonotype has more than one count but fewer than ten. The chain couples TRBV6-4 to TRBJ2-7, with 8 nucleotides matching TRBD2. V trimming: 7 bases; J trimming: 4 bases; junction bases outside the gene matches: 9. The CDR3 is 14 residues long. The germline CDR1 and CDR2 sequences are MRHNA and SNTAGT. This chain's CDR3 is CASNDSSGSYEQYF. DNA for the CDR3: TGTGCCAGCAACGATTCCAGCGGGAGTTACGAGCAGTACTTC.

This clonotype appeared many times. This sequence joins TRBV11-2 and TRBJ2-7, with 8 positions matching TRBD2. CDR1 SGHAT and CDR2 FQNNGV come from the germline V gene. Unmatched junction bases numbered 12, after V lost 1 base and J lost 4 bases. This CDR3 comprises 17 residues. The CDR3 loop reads CASSLASWPSGQYEQYF. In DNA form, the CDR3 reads TGTGCCAGCAGCTTAGCTTCTTGGCCTAGCGGGCAGTACGAGCAGTACTTC.

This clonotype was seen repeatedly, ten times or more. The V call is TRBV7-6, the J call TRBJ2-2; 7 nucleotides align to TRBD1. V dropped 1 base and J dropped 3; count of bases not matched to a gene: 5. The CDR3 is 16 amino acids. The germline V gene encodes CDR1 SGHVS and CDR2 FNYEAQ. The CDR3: CASSLGDQGDTGELFF. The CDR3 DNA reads TGTGCCAGCAGCTTAGGCGACCAGGGGGACACCGGGGAGCTGTTTTTT.

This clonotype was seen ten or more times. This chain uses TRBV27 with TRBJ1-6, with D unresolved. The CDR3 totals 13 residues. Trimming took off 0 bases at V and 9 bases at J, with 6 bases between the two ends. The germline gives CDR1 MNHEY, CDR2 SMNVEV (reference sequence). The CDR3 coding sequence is TGTGCCAGCAGTTTATCTAGGGTTTCACCCCTCCACTTT. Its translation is CASSLSRVSPLHF.

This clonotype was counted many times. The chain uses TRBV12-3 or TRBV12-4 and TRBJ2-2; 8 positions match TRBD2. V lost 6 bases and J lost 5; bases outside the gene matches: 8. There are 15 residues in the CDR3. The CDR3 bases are TGTGCCAGCAGGCGGACTAGCCGAGAAACCGGGGAGCTGTTTTTT. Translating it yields CASRRTSRETGELFF.